A selection of T cell receptor beta chains follows, all from one sample in a study of cytomegalovirus exposure and HLA in healthy donors. The protocol was immunoSEQ multiplex PCR, while the TCRdb copy is restricted to in-frame clones and leaves out a portion. The sample totals approximately 190,000 clones. Sample: PBMCs. The receptor set was obtained from a man in his thirties or forties in good health and CMV-seronegative. Each CDR3 is given with its conserved first and last residue. A D gene is named only where the DNA matches it firmly.

>.|TRBJ1-2|TRBV7-9
CASSPGARYGYTF
TGTGCCAGCAGTCCAGGGGCGCGATATGGCTACACCTTC
>TRBD2|TRBJ2-5|TRBV5-4
CASSSPSGVQETQYF
TGTGCCAGCAGCTCTCCTAGCGGGGTACAAGAGACCCAGTACTTC
>.|TRBJ2-1|TRBV19
CASSIDLWGRSSYNEQFF
TGTGCCAGTAGTATAGATCTATGGGGGCGTAGCTCCTACAATGAGCAGTTCTTC
>TRBD1|TRBJ2-6|TRBV5-1
CASSLAGAYRGTGANVLTF
TGCGCCAGCAGCTTGGCCGGAGCGTACAGGGGAACTGGGGCCAACGTCCTGACTTTC
>TRBD1|TRBJ1-2|TRBV28
CASTRRDRGTGYTF
TGTGCCAGCACCCGGAGGGACAGGGGGACCGGCTACACCTTC
>.|TRBJ1-1|TRBV2
CASSVYPDTEAFF
TGTGCCAGCAGTGTTTACCCGGACACTGAAGCTTTCTTT
>.|TRBJ1-5|TRBV9
CASSVGSDRVPQHF
TGTGCCAGCAGCGTAGGGTCAGACCGGGTGCCCCAGCATTTT
>TRBD1|TRBJ1-5|TRBV12-5
CASGSLQGAMQPQHF
TGTGCTAGTGGTTCTCTTCAGGGGGCCATGCAGCCCCAGCATTTT
>.|TRBJ2-7|TRBV10-1
CASSESAVSTTVSYEQYF
TGCGCCAGCAGTGAGTCGGCTGTAAGTACTACGGTATCCTACGAGCAGTACTTC
>TRBD2|TRBJ2-1|TRBV6-1
CASSEGTSGSNEQFF
TGTGCCAGCAGTGAAGGGACTAGCGGGAGCAATGAGCAGTTCTTC
>.|TRBJ1-4|TRBV6-1
CASTGFTNEKLFF
TGTGCCAGCACAGGGTTCACTAATGAAAAACTGTTTTTT
>TRBD1|TRBJ2-7|TRBV2
CASSGTRDRGPYEQYF
TGTGCCAGCAGTGGAACCCGGGACAGGGGGCCTTACGAGCAGTACTTC
>.|TRBJ1-5|TRBV28
CASSFGRGRSLNQPQHF
TGTGCCAGCAGTTTTGGGCGGGGGAGGAGTCTCAATCAGCCCCAGCATTTT
>TRBD2|TRBJ2-3|TRBV6-6
CASSYLITSGGDTQYF
TGTGCCAGCAGTTACCTCATAACTAGCGGGGGGGATACGCAGTATTTT
>.|TRBJ2-2|TRBV21-1
CASSRGQGRYLVVDTGELFF
TGTGCCAGCAGCAGAGGACAGGGGCGGTATTTGGTTGTGGACACCGGGGAGCTGTTTTTT
>.|TRBJ1-4|TRBV7-9
CASSLEPREKLFF
TGTGCCAGCAGCTTAGAACCGAGGGAAAAACTGTTTTTT
>.|TRBJ1-4|TRBV14
CASSLKVGRAEKLFF
TGTGCCAGCAGCCTTAAAGTCGGGCGGGCGGAAAAACTGTTTTTT
>.|TRBJ1-4|TRBV4-2
CASSQASREGGEKLFF
TGTGCCAGCAGCCAAGCGTCAAGGGAGGGTGGTGAAAAACTGTTTTTT
>TRBD2|TRBJ2-1|TRBV30
CAWKRGAYNEQFF
TGTGCCTGGAAACGGGGGGCCTACAATGAGCAGTTCTTC
>TRBD1|TRBJ1-2|TRBV18
CASSLGQGDYGYTF
TGTGCCAGCTCACTAGGACAGGGGGACTATGGCTACACCTTC
>.|TRBJ2-5|TRBV5-6
CASSFRHSQETQYF
TGTGCCAGCAGCTTCCGACACAGCCAAGAGACCCAGTACTTC
>TRBD2|TRBJ2-1|TRBV30
CAWGWGGTYNEQFF
TGTGCCTGGGGGTGGGGAGGGACCTACAATGAGCAGTTCTTC
>TRBD1|TRBJ2-2|TRBV10-3
CAISETLQGMRTNTGELFF
TGTGCCATCAGTGAGACACTACAGGGGATGAGAACGAACACCGGGGAGCTGTTTTTT
>.|TRBJ2-7|TRBV5-5
CASSFSRGANNEQYF
TGTGCCAGCAGCTTTTCTCGGGGGGCTAATAACGAGCAGTACTTC
>TRBD1|TRBJ1-2|TRBV13
CASSLARGRGSDGYTF
TGTGCCAGCAGCTTAGCCAGGGGGCGCGGGTCTGATGGCTACACCTTC
>TRBD1|TRBJ2-7|TRBV18
CASSPGTGGSYEQYF
TGTGCCAGCTCACCTGGGACAGGGGGTAGTTACGAGCAGTACTTC
>.|TRBJ2-7|TRBV5-1
CASSLAWDIYEQYF
TGCGCCAGCAGCTTGGCCTGGGACATCTACGAGCAGTACTTC
>.|TRBJ2-3|TRBV5-6
CASSLAKREATTDTQYF
TGTGCCAGCAGCTTGGCCAAGAGGGAGGCCACAACAGATACGCAGTATTTT
>.|TRBJ2-2|TRBV29-1
CSVLPQGGTGELFF
TGCAGCGTCCTACCCCAGGGTGGCACCGGGGAGCTGTTTTTT
>TRBD2|TRBJ2-2|TRBV9
CASRTSGDLNTGELFF
TGTGCCAGTCGAACTAGCGGGGACCTCAACACCGGGGAGCTGTTTTTT
>.|TRBJ2-5|TRBV7-7
CASSLSVGGQETQYF
TGTGCCAGCAGCTTATCAGTGGGGGGACAAGAGACCCAGTACTTC
>TRBD2|TRBJ2-7|TRBV11-2
CASSSGTSGRPKGTYEQYF
TGTGCCAGCAGCTCGGGGACTAGCGGGAGGCCTAAAGGGACCTACGAGCAGTACTTC
>.|TRBJ1-5|TRBV28
CASSFSLYQPQHF
TGTGCCAGCAGTTTTTCCCTATATCAGCCCCAGCATTTT
>.|TRBJ1-1|TRBV2
CASSETGYTEAFF
TGTGCCAGCAGCGAAACAGGGTACACTGAAGCTTTCTTT
>TRBD1|TRBJ1-4|TRBV15
CATSAPRGIDEKLFF
TGTGCCACCAGCGCTCCCAGGGGGATTGATGAAAAACTGTTTTTT
>TRBD2|TRBJ2-1|TRBV7-9
CASSTSGNEQFF
TGTGCCAGCAGCACTAGCGGCAATGAGCAGTTCTTC
>TRBD1|TRBJ2-7|TRBV10-3
CAISESRGGQGNEQYF
TGTGCCATCAGTGAGTCAAGAGGGGGACAGGGGAACGAGCAGTACTTC
>.|TRBJ2-3|TRBV5-4
CASSLGPGGTDTQYF
TGTGCCAGCAGCTTGGGACCCGGGGGCACAGATACGCAGTATTTT
>TRBD1|TRBJ1-1|TRBV29-1
CSVAGGGGEAFF
TGCAGCGTTGCAGGGGGTGGTGGGGAAGCTTTCTTT
>TRBD2|TRBJ2-2|TRBV5-8
CASRFLSGSGAGELFF
TGTGCCAGCAGGTTCCTTAGCGGGAGTGGCGCCGGGGAGCTGTTTTTT
>TRBD2|TRBJ2-5|TRBV27
CASSLLGTSGRAPETQYF
TGTGCCAGCAGTTTACTAGGGACTAGCGGGAGGGCCCCAGAGACCCAGTACTTC
>TRBD2|TRBJ2-1|TRBV11-2
CASSTPIAGGPNEQFF
TGTGCCAGCAGCACACCCATAGCGGGAGGGCCCAATGAGCAGTTCTTC
>.|TRBJ2-7|TRBV6-5
CASSYSPGAGDEQYF
TGTGCCAGCAGTTACTCGCCGGGAGCGGGCGACGAGCAGTACTTC
>TRBD2|TRBJ2-2|TRBV18
CASSSGLAVTGELFF
TGTGCCAGCTCATCTGGACTAGCGGTCACCGGGGAGCTGTTTTTT
>TRBD1|TRBJ1-1|TRBV10-2
CASSGQGRNTEAFF
TGCGCCAGCAGTGGACAGGGTAGGAACACTGAAGCTTTCTTT
>.|TRBJ2-2|TRBV7-9
CASSLGTAYAGELFF
TGTGCCAGCAGCTTAGGGACAGCCTACGCCGGGGAGCTGTTTTTT